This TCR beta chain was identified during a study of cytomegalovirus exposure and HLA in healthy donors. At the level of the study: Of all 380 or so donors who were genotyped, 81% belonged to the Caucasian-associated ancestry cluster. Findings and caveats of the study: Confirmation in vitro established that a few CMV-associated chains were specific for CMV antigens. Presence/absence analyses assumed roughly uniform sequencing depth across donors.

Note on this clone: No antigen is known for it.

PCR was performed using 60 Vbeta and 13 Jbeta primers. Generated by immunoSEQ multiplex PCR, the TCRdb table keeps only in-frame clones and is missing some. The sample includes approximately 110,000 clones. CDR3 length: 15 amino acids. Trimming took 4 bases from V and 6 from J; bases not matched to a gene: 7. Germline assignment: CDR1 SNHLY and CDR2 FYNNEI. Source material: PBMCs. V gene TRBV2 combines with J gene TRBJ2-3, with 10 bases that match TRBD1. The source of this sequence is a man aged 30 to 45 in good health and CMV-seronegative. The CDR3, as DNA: TGTGCCAGCAGTGGAGACAGGGGGCGTGCGGATACGCAGTATTTT. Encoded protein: CASSGDRGRADTQYF.